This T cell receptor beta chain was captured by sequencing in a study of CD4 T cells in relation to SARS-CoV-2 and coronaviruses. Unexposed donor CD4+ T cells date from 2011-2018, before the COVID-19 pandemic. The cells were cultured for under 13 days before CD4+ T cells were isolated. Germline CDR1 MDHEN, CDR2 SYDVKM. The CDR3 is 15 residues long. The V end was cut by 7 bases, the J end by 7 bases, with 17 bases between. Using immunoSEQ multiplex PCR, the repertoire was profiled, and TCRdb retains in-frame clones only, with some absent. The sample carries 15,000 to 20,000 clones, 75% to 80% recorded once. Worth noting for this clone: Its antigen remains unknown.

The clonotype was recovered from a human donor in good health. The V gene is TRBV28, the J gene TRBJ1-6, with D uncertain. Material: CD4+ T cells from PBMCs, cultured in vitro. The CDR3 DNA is TGTGCCAGCACTGCACACGCCGGAGGGAATTCACCCCTCCACTTT. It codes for CASTAHAGGNSPLHF.